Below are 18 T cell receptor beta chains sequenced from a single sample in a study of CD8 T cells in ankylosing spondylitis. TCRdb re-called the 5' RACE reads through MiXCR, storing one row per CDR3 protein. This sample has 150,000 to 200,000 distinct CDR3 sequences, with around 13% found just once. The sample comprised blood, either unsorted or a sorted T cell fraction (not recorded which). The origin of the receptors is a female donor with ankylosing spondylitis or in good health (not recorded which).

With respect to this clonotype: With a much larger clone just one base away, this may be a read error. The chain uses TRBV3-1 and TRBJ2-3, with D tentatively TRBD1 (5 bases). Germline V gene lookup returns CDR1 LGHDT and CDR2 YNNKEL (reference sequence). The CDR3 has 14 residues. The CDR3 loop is CASKKAPMTDAQYF. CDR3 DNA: TGTGCCAGCAAAAAAGCCCCGATGACAGATGCGCAGTATTTT.

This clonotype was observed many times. CDR3 residues: CASSPNSGGGNEQFF. In DNA, the CDR3 is TGTGCCAGCAGCCCTAACTCGGGTGGTGGCAATGAGCAGTTCTTC. The V call is TRBV7-2, the J call TRBJ2-1; D not certain. Germline V lookup: CDR1 SGHTA, CDR2 FQGNSA. The length of the CDR3 is 15 residues. V was shortened by 5 bases and J by 6 bases, with 17 bases between the two germline ends.

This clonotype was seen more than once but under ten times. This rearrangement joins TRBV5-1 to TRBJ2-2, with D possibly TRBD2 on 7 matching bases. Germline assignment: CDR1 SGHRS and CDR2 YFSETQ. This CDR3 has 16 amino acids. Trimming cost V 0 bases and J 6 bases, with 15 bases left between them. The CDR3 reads CASSLDGGAVAGELFF. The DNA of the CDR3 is TGCGCCAGCAGCTTGGATGGGGGGGCGGTCGCCGGGGAGCTGTTTTTT.

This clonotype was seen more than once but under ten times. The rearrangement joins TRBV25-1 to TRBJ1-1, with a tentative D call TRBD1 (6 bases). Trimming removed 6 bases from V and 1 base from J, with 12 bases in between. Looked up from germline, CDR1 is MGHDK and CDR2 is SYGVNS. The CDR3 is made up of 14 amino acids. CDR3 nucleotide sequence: TGTGCCAGCAGCGCCTCGGGGGCGAACACTGAAGCTTTCTTT. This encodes CASSASGANTEAFF.

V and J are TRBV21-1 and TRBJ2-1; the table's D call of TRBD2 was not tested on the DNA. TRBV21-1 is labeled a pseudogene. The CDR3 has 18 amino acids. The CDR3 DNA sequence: TGTGCCAGCAGCAAGGGACTAGCGGGAGACAGAACCCACAATGAGCAGTTCTTC. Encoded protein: CASSKGLAGDRTHNEQFF.

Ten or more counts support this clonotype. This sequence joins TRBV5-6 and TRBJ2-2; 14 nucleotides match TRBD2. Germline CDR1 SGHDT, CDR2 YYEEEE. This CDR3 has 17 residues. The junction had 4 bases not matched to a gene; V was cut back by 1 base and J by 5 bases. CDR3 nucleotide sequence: TGTGCCAGCAGCTTGAGGGGACTAGCGGGAGTTACCGGGGAGCTGTTTTTT. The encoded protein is CASSLRGLAGVTGELFF.

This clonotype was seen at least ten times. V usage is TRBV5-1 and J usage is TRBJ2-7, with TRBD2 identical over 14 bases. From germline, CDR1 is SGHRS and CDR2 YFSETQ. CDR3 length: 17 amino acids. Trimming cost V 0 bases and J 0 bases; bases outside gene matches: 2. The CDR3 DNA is TGCGCCAGCAGCTTGGGACTAGCGGGAGGGCCCTCCTACGAGCAGTACTTC. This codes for CASSLGLAGGPSYEQYF.

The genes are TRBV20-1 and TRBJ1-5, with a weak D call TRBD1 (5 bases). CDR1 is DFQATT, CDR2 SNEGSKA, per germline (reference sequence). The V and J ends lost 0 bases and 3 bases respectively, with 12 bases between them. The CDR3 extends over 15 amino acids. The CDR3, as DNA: TGCAGTGCTAGAGAGGGGGTACAGCTCAATCAGCCCCAGCATTTT. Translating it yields CSAREGVQLNQPQHF.

The CDR3 nucleotides are TGTGCCAGCTCACCCACCCAATTGCCGGGCAGCCACGAGCAGTACTTC. Protein product: CASSPTQLPGSHEQYF. The genes are TRBV18 and TRBJ2-7; D is unresolved. Germline assignment: CDR1 KGHSH and CDR2 LQKENI. This CDR3 is built from 16 residues. The V end was cut by 3 bases, the J end by 5 bases, with 20 bases between.

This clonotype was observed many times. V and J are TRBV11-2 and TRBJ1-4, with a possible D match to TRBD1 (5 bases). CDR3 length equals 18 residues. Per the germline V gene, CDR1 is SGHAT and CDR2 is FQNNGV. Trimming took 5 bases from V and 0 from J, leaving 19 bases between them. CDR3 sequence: CASSLLPPGGATNEKLFF. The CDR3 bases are TGTGCCAGCAGCCTACTACCGCCGGGGGGTGCAACTAATGAAAAACTGTTTTTT. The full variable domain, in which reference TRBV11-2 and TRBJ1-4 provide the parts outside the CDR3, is EAGVAQSPRYKIIEKRQSVAFWCNPISGHATLYWYQQILGQGPKLLIQFQNNGVVDDSQLPKDRFSAERLKGVDSTLKIQPAKLEDSAVYLCASSLLPPGGATNEKLFFGSGTQLSVL.

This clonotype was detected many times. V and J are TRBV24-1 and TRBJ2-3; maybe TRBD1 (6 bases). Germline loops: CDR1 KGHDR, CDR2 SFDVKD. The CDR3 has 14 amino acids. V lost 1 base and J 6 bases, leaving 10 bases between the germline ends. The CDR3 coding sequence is TGTGCCACCAGTGATTTCCAGGGGTTCGATACGCAGTATTTT. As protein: CATSDFQGFDTQYF.

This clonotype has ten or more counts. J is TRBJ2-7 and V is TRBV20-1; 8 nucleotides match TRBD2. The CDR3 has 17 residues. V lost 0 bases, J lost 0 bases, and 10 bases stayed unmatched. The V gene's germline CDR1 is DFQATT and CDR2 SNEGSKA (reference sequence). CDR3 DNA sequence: TGCAGTGCTAGAGATCGCATGGTAGCGGGGACCTCCTACGAGCAGTACTTC. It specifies CSARDRMVAGTSYEQYF.

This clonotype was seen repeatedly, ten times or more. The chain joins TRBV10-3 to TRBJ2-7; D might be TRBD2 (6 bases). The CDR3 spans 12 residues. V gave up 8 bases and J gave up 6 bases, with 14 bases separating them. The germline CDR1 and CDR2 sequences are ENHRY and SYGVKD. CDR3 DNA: TGTGCCATCCGCAGCACTAGCCCCGAGCAGTACTTC. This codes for CAIRSTSPEQYF.

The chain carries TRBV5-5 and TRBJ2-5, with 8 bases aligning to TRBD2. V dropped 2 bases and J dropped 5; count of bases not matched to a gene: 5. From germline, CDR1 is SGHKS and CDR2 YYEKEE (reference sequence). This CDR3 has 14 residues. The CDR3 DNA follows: TGTGCCAGCAGCTTAAGGACTAGCTGGGAGACCCAGTACTTC. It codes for CASSLRTSWETQYF.

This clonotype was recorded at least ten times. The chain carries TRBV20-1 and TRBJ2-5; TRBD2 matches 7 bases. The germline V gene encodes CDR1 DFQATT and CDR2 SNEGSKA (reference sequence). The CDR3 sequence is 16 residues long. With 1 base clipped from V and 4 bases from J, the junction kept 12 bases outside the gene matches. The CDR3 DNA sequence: TGCAGTGCTAGAGCCTCTTCTAGCGGTTGGGGAGAGACCCAGTACTTC. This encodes CSARASSSGWGETQYF.

The CDR3 is CASSLGPGQGDTQYF. Here the CDR3 DNA reads TGTGCCAGCAGCTTAGGTCCAGGGCAGGGAGATACGCAGTATTTT. The chain employs TRBV7-2 and TRBJ2-3; D may be TRBD1 (5 bases). Germline-derived CDR1 and CDR2 are SGHTA and FQGNSA. The length of the CDR3 is 15 residues. The V gene lost 1 base and the J gene lost 5 bases, with 13 bases spanning the gap.

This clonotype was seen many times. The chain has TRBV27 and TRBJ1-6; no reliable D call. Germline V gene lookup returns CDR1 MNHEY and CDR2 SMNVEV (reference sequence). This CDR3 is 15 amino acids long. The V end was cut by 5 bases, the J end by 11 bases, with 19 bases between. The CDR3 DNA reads TGTGCCAGCAGTCCAACGGTGGGGTCCGGTGCACCCCTCCACTTT. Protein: CASSPTVGSGAPLHF.

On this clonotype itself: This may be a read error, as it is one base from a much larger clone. The CDR3 region is CASSLDVECGYTF. In DNA, the CDR3 is TGTGCCAGCAGTTTGGATGTGGAATGTGGCTACACCTTC. This chain links TRBV12-3 or TRBV12-4 with TRBJ1-2; unclear D gene. V was clipped by 3 bases and J by 7 bases, with 12 bases between them. This CDR3 is built from 13 residues.